This TCR beta chain was retrieved from a study of cytomegalovirus exposure and HLA in healthy donors. All donors participated as healthy donors of bone marrow. Looked up from germline, CDR1 is MNHEY and CDR2 is SMNVEV (reference sequence). The length of the CDR3 is 14 residues. J lost 0 bases, V lost 6 bases, and 4 bases had no gene match. The study, taken as a whole, reports: The study found most TCR sequences rare, yet found some public TCRs in many donors. Cytomegalovirus-associated status was assigned to some 180 TCR beta chains. The majority of CMV-associated TCR beta chains were reported as apparently HLA-restricted in a later analysis.

PCR amplification relied on 60 Vbeta primers (plus 13 Jbeta primers). TCRdb's copy holds only in-frame clones and misses some; the assay was immunoSEQ multiplex PCR. Of around 150,000 clones in the sample, around 81% were seen once. As to this clone: Antigen: not known.

The chain is built from TRBV27 and TRBJ1-1; 7 bases map to TRBD1. Sequenced sample: PBMCs. This clonotype was sampled from a man between 40 and 49 years old in good health and CMV-seropositive. CDR3 nucleotides: TGTGCCAGCAGAAGACAGGGTCTGAACACTGAAGCTTTCTTT. It yields the protein CASRRQGLNTEAFF.